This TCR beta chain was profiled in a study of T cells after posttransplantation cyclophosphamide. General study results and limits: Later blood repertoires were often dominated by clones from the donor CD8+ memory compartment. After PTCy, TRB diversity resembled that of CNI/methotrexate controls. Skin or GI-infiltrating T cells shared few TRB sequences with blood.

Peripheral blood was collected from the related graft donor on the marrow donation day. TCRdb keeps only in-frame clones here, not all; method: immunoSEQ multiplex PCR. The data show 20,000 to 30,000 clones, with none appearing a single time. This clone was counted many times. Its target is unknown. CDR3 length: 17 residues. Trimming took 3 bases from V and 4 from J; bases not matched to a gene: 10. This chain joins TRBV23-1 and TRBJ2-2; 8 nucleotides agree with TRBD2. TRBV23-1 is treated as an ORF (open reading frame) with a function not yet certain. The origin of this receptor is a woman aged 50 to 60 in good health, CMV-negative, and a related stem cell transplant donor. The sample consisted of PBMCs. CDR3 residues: CASSHETGGPVTGELFF. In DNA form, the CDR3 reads TGCGCCAGCAGTCACGAGACGGGAGGGCCAGTCACCGGGGAGCTGTTTTTT.